This entry lists 21 T cell receptor beta chains sequenced from one sample in a study of blood T cell repertoires in COVID-19. TCRdb's table, derived via immunoSEQ multiplex PCR, lists solely in-frame clones and lacks some. This table has approximately 290,000 clones, 91% appearing once. The sequencing input was peripheral blood. These receptors came from a woman aged 25-40 years with COVID-19, enrolled during active disease.

This clone appeared a single time. The V gene is TRBV11-2, the J gene TRBJ1-3, with TRBD1 as a possible D gene (6 bases). From germline, CDR1 is SGHAT and CDR2 FQNNGV. The CDR3 runs 18 residues. V lost 1 base to trimming and J lost 3 bases, with 19 bases between them. The CDR3, as DNA: TGTGCCAGCAGCTTAGCACGGCGGAGTGACAGGAGTGGAAACACCATATATTTT. Translation: CASSLARRSDRSGNTIYF.

This clone was observed a handful of times. The genes are TRBV28 and TRBJ2-2; a possible D gene is TRBD2 (6 bases). The CDR3 covers 15 residues. Trimming stripped 6 bases from V and 1 base from J, with 12 bases between. Per germline, CDR1 MDHEN and CDR2 SYDVKM. The DNA of the CDR3 is TGTGCCAGCAGGGGGAGGACCGAGAACACCGGGGAGCTGTTTTTT. As protein: CASRGRTENTGELFF. Supplemented by reference TRBV28 and TRBJ2-2, the full variable domain reads DVKVTQSSRYLVKRTGEKVFLECVQDMDHENMFWYRQDPGLGLRLIYFSYDVKMKEKGDIPEGYSVSREKKERFSLILESASTNQTSMYLCASRGRTENTGELFFGEGSRLTVL.

This rearrangement joins TRBV6-6 to TRBJ1-2; 8 nucleotides match TRBD1. After removal of 5 bases from V and 10 bases from J, the junction contained 9 bases not matched to a gene. This CDR3 is built from 13 residues. CDR1 and CDR2 (germline): MNHNY, SVGAGI (reference sequence). In DNA, the CDR3 is TGTGCCAGCAGTCCGACAGGGGCCCCTTCCTACACCTTC. It translates to CASSPTGAPSYTF.

This chain joins TRBV15 and TRBJ1-6, with TRBD1 as a possible D gene (6 bases). CDR3 length equals 15 residues. V dropped 0 bases and J dropped 9 bases, with 12 bases sitting between them. Germline V gives CDR1 LNHNV, CDR2 YYDKDF (reference sequence). The CDR3 loop is CATSREVQGSSPLHF. As DNA, the CDR3 is TGTGCCACCAGCAGAGAGGTACAGGGAAGTTCACCCCTCCACTTT.

This chain connects TRBV11-2 to TRBJ2-3; 9 bases align to TRBD2. J gave up 1 base and V 3 bases, and 2 bases lay outside the gene matches. This CDR3 contains 15 residues. Germline V lookup: CDR1 SGHAT, CDR2 FQNNGV. The CDR3 DNA reads as TGTGCCAGCAGCTTGGGCGGGAGGGGCACAGATACGCAGTATTTT. This gives the protein CASSLGGRGTDTQYF.

The chain's CDR3 is CASSTLTSGVTDTQYF. DNA for the CDR3: TGTGCCAGCAGCACGTTGACTAGCGGAGTCACAGATACGCAGTATTTT. The chain joins TRBV13 to TRBJ2-3; 9 bases agree with TRBD2. Germline CDR1 and CDR2: PRHDT and FYEKMQ (reference sequence). J was trimmed by 2 bases and V by 5 bases; bases with no gene match: 8. The CDR3 sequence is 16 residues long.

The rearrangement joins TRBV30 to TRBJ2-1; D call uncertain. Trimming removed 1 base at V and 8 bases at J, with 12 bases between. Germline CDR1 reads GTSNPN; CDR2 reads SVGIG (reference sequence). The CDR3 covers 13 residues. Here the CDR3 DNA reads TGTGCCTGGAGTGCCCACTCTTATGATGAGCAGTTCTTC. This sequence encodes CAWSAHSYDEQFF.

This clone was found a few times. This sequence joins TRBV19 and TRBJ1-5; TRBD1 aligns across 8 bases. V was pared by 3 bases and J by 5 bases, with 3 bases of the junction left unmatched. CDR1 and CDR2 from the germline V gene are LNHDA and SQIVND (reference sequence). The CDR3 spans 14 residues. CDR3 bases: TGTGCCAGTAGTATCGAGACAGGGGATCAGCCCCAGCATTTT. Protein product: CASSIETGDQPQHF.

The J gene is TRBJ1-2, the V gene TRBV29-1; 9 bases align to TRBD1. J was trimmed by 8 bases and V by 1 base; bases with no gene match: 5. CDR3 length equals 13 residues. From germline, CDR1 is SQVTM and CDR2 ANQGSEA. CDR3 nucleotides: TGCAGCGTTGAAGGGCCGACAGGGGGGGGCTACACCTTC. Amino acids: CSVEGPTGGGYTF.

J is TRBJ2-3 and V is TRBV5-1, with TRBD2 matching 9 bases. Germline V CDR1 and CDR2: SGHRS, YFSETQ. This CDR3 region has 16 residues. The junction had 10 bases not matched to a gene; V was cut back by 4 bases and J by 4 bases. The CDR3 spells CASSRFSGSGADTQYF. CDR3 in DNA: TGCGCCAGCAGCAGGTTTAGCGGGAGTGGGGCAGATACGCAGTATTTT.

This clone was seen repeatedly, ten times or more. The rearrangement uses TRBV18 and TRBJ2-7, with 10 bases lining up with TRBD2. J gave up 4 bases and V 3 bases, and 3 bases lay outside the gene matches. The V gene's germline CDR1 is KGHSH and CDR2 LQKENI. CDR3 length: 14 amino acids. DNA for the CDR3: TGTGCCAGCTCACCTCTAGCGGGAGCGTACGAGCAGTACTTC. Translating it yields CASSPLAGAYEQYF. Using reference TRBV18 and TRBJ2-7 for the parts outside the CDR3, the full variable domain is NAGVMQNPRHLVRRRGQEARLRCSPMKGHSHVYWYRQLPEEGLKFMVYLQKENIIDESGMPKERFSAEFPKEGPSILRIQQVVRGDSAAYFCASSPLAGAYEQYFGPGTRLTVT.

The chain employs TRBV7-2 and TRBJ2-2, with 7 positions matching TRBD1. V was clipped by 5 bases and J by 2 bases; unmatched bases: 11. Germline V gene sequence: CDR1 SGHTA, CDR2 FQGNSA. The CDR3 runs to 17 residues. CDR3 in amino acids: CASSPSSDRVNTGELFF. CDR3 coding DNA: TGTGCCAGCAGCCCAAGTTCCGACAGGGTCAACACCGGGGAGCTGTTTTTT.

The chain combines TRBV27 with TRBJ1-5; 8 nucleotides align to TRBD1. V lost 5 bases, J lost 3 bases, and 3 bases stayed unmatched. The CDR3 has 14 residues. Germline assignment: CDR1 MNHEY and CDR2 SMNVEV (reference sequence). CDR3 bases: TGTGCCAGCAGTCCAGGGGGCGTCAATCAGCCCCAGCATTTT. Protein: CASSPGGVNQPQHF.

V is TRBV5-1 and J is TRBJ2-6, with D possibly being TRBD2 (6 bases). The CDR3 runs 17 residues. Germline V gives CDR1 SGHRS, CDR2 YFSETQ. The V and J ends lost 2 bases and 0 bases respectively, with 12 bases between them. Written as DNA, the CDR3 is TGCGCCAGCAGCTTCGGGACTGCACTCTCTGGGGCCAACGTCCTGACTTTC. Its protein product is CASSFGTALSGANVLTF.

The rearrangement joins TRBV4-1 to TRBJ2-7; 11 nucleotides line up with TRBD2. Germline trimming cut 2 bases from V and 3 bases from J; bases unmatched to any gene: 9. The length of the CDR3 is 17 residues. Germline CDR1 reads MGHRA; CDR2 reads YSYEKL. The CDR3 coding sequence is TGCGCCAGCAGCCAAAGAGACGTCCTAGCGGGAGGCTACGAGCAGTACTTC. Translating it yields CASSQRDVLAGGYEQYF.

Worth noting for this clone: Distinct nucleotide sequences in the sample also encode this CDR3. V usage is TRBV11-2 and J usage is TRBJ1-2; unclear D gene. There are 12 residues in the CDR3. Trimming pared 4 bases from V and 2 bases from J, leaving 5 bases between. The germline V gene has CDR1 SGHAT and CDR2 FQNNGV. The CDR3 DNA reads TGTGCCAGCAGCTCAGGAAACTATGGCTACACCTTC. It yields the protein CASSSGNYGYTF.

The rearrangement links TRBV7-9 to TRBJ2-1; 8 bases align to TRBD1. The germline CDR1 and CDR2 sequences are SEHNR and FQNEAQ (reference sequence). The ends lost 0 bases at V and 8 bases at J; junction bases unmatched: 9. The CDR3 is made up of 16 amino acids. This CDR3 reads CASSLAVAGGRDEQFF. The DNA of the CDR3 is TGTGCCAGCAGCTTAGCTGTGGCAGGGGGCCGCGATGAGCAGTTCTTC.

For the CDR3, the DNA is TGTGCCAGCAGCCATGGGGCGGGACTGGGGTACAATGAGCAGTTCTTC. Translating it yields CASSHGAGLGYNEQFF. The J gene is TRBJ2-1, the V gene TRBV7-9; possible D gene TRBD2, 6 bases. Germline values: CDR1 SEHNR, CDR2 FQNEAQ (reference sequence). This CDR3 region has 16 residues. V lost 5 bases to trimming and J lost 4 bases, with 18 bases between them.

This sequence joins TRBV28 and TRBJ1-1; D gene unclear. CDR3 length: 15 residues. With 6 bases removed from V and 0 bases from J, the gap between germline ends came to 14 bases. The germline V gene has CDR1 MDHEN and CDR2 SYDVKM. The DNA of the CDR3 is TGTGCCAGCAGGAGCATCGGGGAGATGAACACTGAAGCTTTCTTT. This sequence encodes CASRSIGEMNTEAFF.

CDR3 amino acids: CASRLRSGSDTQYF. CDR3 sequence (DNA): TGTGCCAGCAGGCTGCGGTCGGGATCAGATACGCAGTATTTT. This sequence joins TRBV7-2 and TRBJ2-3; a weak D match, TRBD2 (5 bases). There are 14 residues in the CDR3. Germline V gene data show CDR1 as SGHTA and CDR2 as FQGNSA. With 6 bases removed from V and 4 bases from J, the gap between germline ends came to 14 bases.

The chain uses TRBV5-1 and TRBJ1-5, with 7 bases aligning to TRBD1. The germline V gene encodes CDR1 SGHRS and CDR2 YFSETQ. CDR3 length: 17 residues. Trimming at V came to 4 bases and at J to 0 bases, leaving 10 bases not matched to a gene. CDR3 coding DNA: TGCGCCAGCAGCGGCGCCCCCCGGGACAGTAGCAATCAGCCCCAGCATTTT. Protein sequence: CASSGAPRDSSNQPQHF.